The T cell receptor beta chain under discussion was sequenced for a study of blood T cells in healthy people across ages. PCR was performed a second time for 7 to 11 cycles using a sample-barcoded 5' primer and a J-beta primer mix. TCRdb re-called the 5' RACE reads through MiXCR, storing one row per CDR3 protein. In the table there are about 780,000 distinct CDR3 sequences, roughly 24% of which are singletons. There are 15 residues in the CDR3. The germline V and J ends were trimmed by 4 bases and 7 bases, with 17 bases remaining between them. CDR1 is SGHRS and CDR2 is YFSETQ in the germline V gene. The sample also formed part of further work on T cells of mothers and their children.

The specimen sequenced was blood. The origin of this receptor is a boy aged 5 to 17 in good health. This chain links TRBV5-1 with TRBJ1-4; the D gene is possibly TRBD1 (5 bases). CDR3 region: CASSRATEPTEKLFF. The CDR3 DNA reads as TGCGCCAGCAGCCGGGCGACAGAGCCTACTGAAAAACTGTTTTTT.